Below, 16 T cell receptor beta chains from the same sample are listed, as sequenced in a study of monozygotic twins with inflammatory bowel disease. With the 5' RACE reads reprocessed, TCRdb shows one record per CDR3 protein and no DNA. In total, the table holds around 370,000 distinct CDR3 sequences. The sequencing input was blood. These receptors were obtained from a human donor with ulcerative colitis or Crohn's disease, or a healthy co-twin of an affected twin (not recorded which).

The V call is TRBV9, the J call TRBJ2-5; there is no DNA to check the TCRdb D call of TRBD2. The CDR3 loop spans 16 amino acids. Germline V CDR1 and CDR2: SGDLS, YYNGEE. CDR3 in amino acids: CASSAPGLAGLETQYF.

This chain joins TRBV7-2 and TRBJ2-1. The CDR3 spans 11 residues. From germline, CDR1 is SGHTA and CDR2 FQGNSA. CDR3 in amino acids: CASSRYNEQFF.

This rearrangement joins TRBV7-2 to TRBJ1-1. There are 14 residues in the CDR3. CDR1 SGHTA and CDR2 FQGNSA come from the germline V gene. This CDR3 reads CASTDDMRKAEAFF.

CDR3 region: CSARDQGSGNTIYF. The gene calls are TRBV20-1 and TRBJ1-3. The CDR3 spans 14 residues. CDR1 DFQATT and CDR2 SNEGSKA come from the germline V gene (reference sequence).

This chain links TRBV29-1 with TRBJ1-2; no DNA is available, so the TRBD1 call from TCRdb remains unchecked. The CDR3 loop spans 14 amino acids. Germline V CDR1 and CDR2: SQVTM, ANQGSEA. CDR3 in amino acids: CSAANQAGASGYTF.

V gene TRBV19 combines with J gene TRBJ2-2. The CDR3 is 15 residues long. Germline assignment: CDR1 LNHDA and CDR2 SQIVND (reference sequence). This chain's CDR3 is CASSIFPLNTGELFF. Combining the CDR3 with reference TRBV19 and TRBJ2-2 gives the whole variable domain DGGITQSPKYLFRKEGQNVTLSCEQNLNHDAMYWYRQDPGQGLRLIYYSQIVNDFQKGDIAEGYSVSREKKESFPLTVTSAQKNPTAFYLCASSIFPLNTGELFFGEGSRLTVL.

This CDR3 is CSASRQISEQYF. The chain uses TRBV20-1 and TRBJ2-7. CDR1 and CDR2 from the germline V gene are DFQATT and SNEGSKA (reference sequence). This CDR3 contains 12 residues.

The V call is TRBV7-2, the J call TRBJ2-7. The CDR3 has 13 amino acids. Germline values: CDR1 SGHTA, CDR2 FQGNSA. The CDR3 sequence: CASSLHSTYEQYF.

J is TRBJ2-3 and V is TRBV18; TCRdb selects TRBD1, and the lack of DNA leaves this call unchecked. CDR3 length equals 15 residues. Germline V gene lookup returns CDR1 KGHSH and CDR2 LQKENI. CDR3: CASSFGAGATDTQYF.

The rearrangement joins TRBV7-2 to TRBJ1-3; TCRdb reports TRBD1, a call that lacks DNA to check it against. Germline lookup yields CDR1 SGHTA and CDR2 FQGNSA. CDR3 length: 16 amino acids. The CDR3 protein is CASSSYGTGRGNTIYF.

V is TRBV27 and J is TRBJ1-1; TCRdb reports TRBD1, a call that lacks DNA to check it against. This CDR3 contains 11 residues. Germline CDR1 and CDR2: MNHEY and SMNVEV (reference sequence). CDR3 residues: CASTRGQQAFF.

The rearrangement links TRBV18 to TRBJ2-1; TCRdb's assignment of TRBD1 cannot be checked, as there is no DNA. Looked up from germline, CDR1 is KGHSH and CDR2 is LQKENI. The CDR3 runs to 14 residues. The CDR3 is CASSPQGAGAKQFF.

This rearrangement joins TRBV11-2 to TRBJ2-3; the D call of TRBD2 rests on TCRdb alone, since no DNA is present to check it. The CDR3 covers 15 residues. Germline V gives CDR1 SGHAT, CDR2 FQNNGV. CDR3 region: CASSFLLTSTDTQYF. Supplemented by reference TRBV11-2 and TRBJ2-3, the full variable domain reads EAGVAQSPRYKIIEKRQSVAFWCNPISGHATLYWYQQILGQGPKLLIQFQNNGVVDDSQLPKDRFSAERLKGVDSTLKIQPAKLEDSAVYLCASSFLLTSTDTQYFGPGTRLTVL.

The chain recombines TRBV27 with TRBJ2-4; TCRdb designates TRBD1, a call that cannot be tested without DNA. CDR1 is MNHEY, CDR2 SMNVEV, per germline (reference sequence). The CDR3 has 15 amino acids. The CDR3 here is CASSDRGDRGDIQYF.

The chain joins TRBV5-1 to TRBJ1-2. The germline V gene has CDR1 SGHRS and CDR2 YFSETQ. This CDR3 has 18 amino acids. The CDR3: CASSLRQRTSLANYGYTF.

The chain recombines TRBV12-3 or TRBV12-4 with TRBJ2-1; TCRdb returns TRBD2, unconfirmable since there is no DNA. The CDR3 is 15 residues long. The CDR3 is CASSQFGLESNEQFF.